Listed below are T cell receptor beta chains from one sample, sequenced in a study of early T cells in non-severe SARS-CoV-2 infection. TCRdb fed the 5' RACE reads into MiXCR, producing one record per CDR3 protein. This sample carries tens of thousands of distinct CDR3 sequences, under 9% of them seen once, and the ten largest clones take approximately 4%. The sequences come from whole blood, collected at baseline. The receptors shown here come from an adult who was a healthcare worker with PCR-confirmed SARS-CoV-2 infection or an uninfected control (not recorded which). Both conserved end residues are part of each CDR3. The order of the fields is V gene, D gene, J gene, clone size, CDR3 protein, CDR3 DNA. D genes are given only for firm matches. Clone size is not always given. Where it is, it says once, few, many or a class for expanded clones.

TRBV20-1	TRBD2	TRBJ2-5	few	CSASVGLAGGGQETQYF	TGCAGTGCTAGTGTGGGACTAGCGGGAGGAGGCCAAGAGACCCAGTACTTC
TRBV19	NA	TRBJ2-6	NA	CASSMAGAPANVLTF	TGTGCCAGTAGTATGGCTGGGGCACCGGCCAACGTCCTGACTTTC
TRBV6-6	NA	TRBJ2-5	NA	CASSPPGAETQYF	TGTGCCAGCAGTCCTCCGGGGGCAGAGACCCAGTACTTC
TRBV12-3/TRBV12-4	TRBD2	TRBJ2-2	few	CASSPSGNTGELFF	TGTGCCAGCAGTCCTAGCGGGAACACCGGGGAGCTGTTTTTT
TRBV20-1	NA	TRBJ1-2	few	CSAVRPGILGANYGYTF	TGCAGTGCTGTTAGGCCCGGCATTTTAGGAGCTAACTATGGCTACACCTTC
TRBV18	NA	TRBJ2-1	NA	CASTGHPYNEQFF	TGTGCCAGCACCGGCCATCCCTACAATGAGCAGTTCTTC
TRBV3-1	NA	TRBJ1-1	NA	CASSQEYSLNTEAFF	TGTGCCAGCAGCCAAGAATACAGTTTGAACACTGAAGCTTTCTTT
TRBV19	NA	TRBJ2-3	few	CASSIARGFPDTQYF	TGTGCCAGTAGTATCGCAAGGGGATTCCCAGATACGCAGTATTTT
TRBV5-1	NA	TRBJ1-1	NA	CASSLMGGTEAFF	TGCGCCAGCAGCTTGATGGGGGGCACTGAAGCTTTCTTT
TRBV20-1	TRBD1	TRBJ1-5	NA	CSAKQGRDQPQHF	TGCAGTGCGAAACAGGGGAGGGATCAGCCCCAGCATTTT
TRBV6-1	NA	TRBJ2-3	many	CATREATDTQYF	TGTGCCACGAGGGAGGCCACAGATACGCAGTATTTT
TRBV7-7	NA	TRBJ2-1	many	CASSLGLGGSYNEQFF	TGTGCTAGCAGCTTAGGTTTGGGTGGCTCCTACAATGAGCAGTTCTTC
TRBV6-1	TRBD1	TRBJ2-1	few	CASSGTITGTVYNEQFF	TGTGCCAGCAGTGGAACCATAACCGGGACAGTATACAATGAGCAGTTCTTC
TRBV12-3/TRBV12-4	TRBD2	TRBJ2-1	few	CASIISGSGCNNEQFF	TGTGCCAGCATCATTAGCGGGAGCGGCTGCAACAATGAGCAGTTCTTC
TRBV30	NA	TRBJ2-7	NA	CAWSVGPPEQYF	TGTGCCTGGAGTGTGGGACCTCCCGAGCAGTACTTC
TRBV19	TRBD2	TRBJ2-7	few	CASSPSLAGLNEQYF	TGTGCCAGTAGCCCATCTCTAGCGGGGCTCAACGAGCAGTACTTC
TRBV27	TRBD1	TRBJ2-1	NA	CASSSSSTGDNEQFF	TGTGCCAGCAGTTCTTCCTCTACAGGGGACAATGAGCAGTTCTTC
TRBV20-1	NA	TRBJ2-1	NA	CSARVRESYNEQFF	TGCAGTGCTAGAGTGCGTGAATCCTACAATGAGCAGTTCTTC
TRBV6-6	NA	TRBJ2-1	many	CASSYSSPYNEQFF	TGTGCCAGCAGTTACTCAAGTCCCTACAATGAGCAGTTCTTC
TRBV5-1	NA	TRBJ2-7	few	CASSLVAGHREQYF	TGCGCCAGCAGCTTGGTGGCCGGACATCGCGAGCAGTACTTC
TRBV19	TRBD2	TRBJ2-3	NA	CASSGGGTQYF	TGTGCCAGTAGCGGCGGGGGTACGCAGTATTTT
TRBV7-9	TRBD1	TRBJ1-1	few	CASSHRDRGGTEAFF	TGTGCCAGCAGCCACCGGGACAGGGGAGGAACTGAAGCTTTCTTT
TRBV20-1	NA	TRBJ2-7	few	CSATLGHPFYEQYF	TGCAGTGCTACCCTTGGGCACCCTTTCTACGAGCAGTACTTC
TRBV6-2/TRBV6-3	TRBD1	TRBJ2-3	NA	CASSLTGGRDTQYF	TGTGCCAGCAGTCTGACAGGGGGCAGAGATACGCAGTATTTT
TRBV19	TRBD1	TRBJ1-6	NA	CASSLDRGSYNSPLHF	TGTGCCAGTAGTCTCGACAGGGGCTCCTATAATTCACCCCTCCACTTT
TRBV7-8	NA	TRBJ2-3	NA	CASSLRGQTQYF	TGTGCCAGCAGCTTAAGAGGCCAGACGCAGTATTTT
TRBV19	NA	TRBJ2-1	many	CASSKFGYNEQFF	TGTGCCAGTAGTAAATTCGGCTACAATGAGCAGTTCTTC
TRBV24-1	NA	TRBJ2-7	few	CATSSAGGGEQYF	TGTGCCACCAGTTCCGCCGGGGGCGGCGAGCAGTACTTC